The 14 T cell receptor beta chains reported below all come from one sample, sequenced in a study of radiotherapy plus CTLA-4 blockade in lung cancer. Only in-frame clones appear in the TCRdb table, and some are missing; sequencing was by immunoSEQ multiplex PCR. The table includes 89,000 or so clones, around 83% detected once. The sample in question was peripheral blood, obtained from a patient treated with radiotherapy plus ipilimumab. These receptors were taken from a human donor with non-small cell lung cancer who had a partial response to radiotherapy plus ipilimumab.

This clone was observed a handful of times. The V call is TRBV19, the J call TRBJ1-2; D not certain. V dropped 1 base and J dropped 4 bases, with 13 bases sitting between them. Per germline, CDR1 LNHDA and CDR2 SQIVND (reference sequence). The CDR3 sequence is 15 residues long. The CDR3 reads CASSIVRGSSYGYTF. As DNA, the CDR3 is TGTGCCAGTAGTATAGTTAGAGGTTCTAGCTATGGCTACACCTTC.

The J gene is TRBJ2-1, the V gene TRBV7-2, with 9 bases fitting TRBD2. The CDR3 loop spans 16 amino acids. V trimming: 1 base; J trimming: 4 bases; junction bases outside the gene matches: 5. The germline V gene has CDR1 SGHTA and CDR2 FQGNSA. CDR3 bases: TGTGCCAGCAGCTTAGTAGGAGGACTAGCGTACAATGAGCAGTTCTTC. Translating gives CASSLVGGLAYNEQFF.

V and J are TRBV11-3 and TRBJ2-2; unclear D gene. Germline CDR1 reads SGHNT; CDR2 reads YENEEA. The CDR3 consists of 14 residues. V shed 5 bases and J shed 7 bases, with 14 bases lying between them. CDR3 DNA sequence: TGTGCCAGCAGCATGACTCCTTACAACGGGGAGCTGTTTTTT. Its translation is CASSMTPYNGELFF.

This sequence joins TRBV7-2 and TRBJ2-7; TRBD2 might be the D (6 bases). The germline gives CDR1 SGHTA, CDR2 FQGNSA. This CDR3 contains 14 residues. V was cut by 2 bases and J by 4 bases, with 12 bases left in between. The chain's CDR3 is CASSLQAGQYEQYF. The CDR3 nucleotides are TGTGCCAGCAGCTTACAGGCGGGGCAGTACGAGCAGTACTTC.

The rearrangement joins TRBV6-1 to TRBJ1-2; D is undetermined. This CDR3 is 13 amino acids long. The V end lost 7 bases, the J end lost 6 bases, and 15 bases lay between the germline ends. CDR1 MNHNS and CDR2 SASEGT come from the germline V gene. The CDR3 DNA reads TGTGCCAGCACCAGTCGGCGGGATGATGGCTACACCTTC. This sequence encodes CASTSRRDDGYTF.

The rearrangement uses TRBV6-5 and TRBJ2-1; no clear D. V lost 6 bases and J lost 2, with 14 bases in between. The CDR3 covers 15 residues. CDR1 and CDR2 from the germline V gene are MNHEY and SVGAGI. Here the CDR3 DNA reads TGTGCCAGCAGAGCTAGATCTTTAGCCTACAATGAGCAGTTCTTC. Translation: CASRARSLAYNEQFF.

The CDR3 reads CASTPPGLAVYEQYF. The CDR3, as DNA: TGCGCCAGCACCCCGCCGGGACTAGCGGTCTACGAGCAGTACTTC. The V gene is TRBV5-1, the J gene TRBJ2-7; 11 nucleotides match TRBD2. In germline, CDR1 is SGHRS, CDR2 YFSETQ. V shed 6 bases, J shed 3 bases, and the junction held 8 bases outside the gene matches. There are 15 residues in the CDR3.

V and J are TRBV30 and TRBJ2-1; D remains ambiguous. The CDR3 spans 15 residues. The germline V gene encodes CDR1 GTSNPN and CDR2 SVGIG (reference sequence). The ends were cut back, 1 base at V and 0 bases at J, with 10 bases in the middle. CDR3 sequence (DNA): TGTGCCTGGAGTGGCTCCACGAGCTCCTACAATGAGCAGTTCTTC. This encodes CAWSGSTSSYNEQFF.

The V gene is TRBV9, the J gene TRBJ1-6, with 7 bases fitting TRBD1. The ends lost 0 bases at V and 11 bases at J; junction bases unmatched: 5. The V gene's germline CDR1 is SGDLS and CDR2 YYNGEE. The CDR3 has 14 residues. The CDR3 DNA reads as TGTGCCAGCAGCGTAGTCGTCCAGGGGGCACCCCTCCACTTT. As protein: CASSVVVQGAPLHF.

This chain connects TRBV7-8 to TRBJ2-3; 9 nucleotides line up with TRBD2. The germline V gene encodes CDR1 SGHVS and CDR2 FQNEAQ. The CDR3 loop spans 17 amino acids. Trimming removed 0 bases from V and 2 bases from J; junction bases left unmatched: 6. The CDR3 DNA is TGTGCCAGCAGCTTAGCGCGCCTAGCGGGGACCACAGATACGCAGTATTTT. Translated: CASSLARLAGTTDTQYF.

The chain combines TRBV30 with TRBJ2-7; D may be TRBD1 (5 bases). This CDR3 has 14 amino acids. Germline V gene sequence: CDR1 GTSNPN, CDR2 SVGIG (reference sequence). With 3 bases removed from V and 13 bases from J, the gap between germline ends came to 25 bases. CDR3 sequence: CAWSRNLRDTPRYF. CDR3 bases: TGTGCCTGGAGCCGAAACCTCAGGGATACTCCCCGCTACTTC.

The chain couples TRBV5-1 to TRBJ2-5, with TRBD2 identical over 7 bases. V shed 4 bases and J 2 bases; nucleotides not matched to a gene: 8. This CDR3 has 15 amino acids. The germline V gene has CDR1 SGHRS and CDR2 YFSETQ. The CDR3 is CASSNGRGGQETQYF. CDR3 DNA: TGCGCCAGCAGCAATGGCCGGGGAGGGCAAGAGACCCAGTACTTC.

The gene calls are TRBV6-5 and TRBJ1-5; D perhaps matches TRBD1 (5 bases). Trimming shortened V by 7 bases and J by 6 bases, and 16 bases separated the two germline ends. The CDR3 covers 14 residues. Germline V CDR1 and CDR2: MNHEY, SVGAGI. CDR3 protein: CASTRGQTSQPQHF. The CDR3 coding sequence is TGTGCCAGCACCAGAGGACAAACAAGTCAGCCCCAGCATTTT.

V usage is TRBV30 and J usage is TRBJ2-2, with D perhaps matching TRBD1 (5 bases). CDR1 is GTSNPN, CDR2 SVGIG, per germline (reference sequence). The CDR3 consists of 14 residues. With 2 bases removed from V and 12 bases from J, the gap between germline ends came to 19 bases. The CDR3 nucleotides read TGTGCCTGGAGTCCCGACAGCAGGGCCCTAAAGCTGTTTTTT. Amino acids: CAWSPDSRALKLFF.